This TCR beta chain came from a study of CD8+ T cells in alopecia areata. For this clone: Its antigen is not known.

V lost 3 bases and J lost 7; bases outside the gene matches: 9. Germline assignment: CDR1 GTSNPN and CDR2 SVGIG (reference sequence). The CDR3 has 15 amino acids. Study-wide results and limits: Normal skin contains resident alphabeta T cells, and these are also sequenced in scalp samples.

Sequencing templates came from extracted RNA that was reverse transcribed into cDNA. Here immunoSEQ multiplex PCR was the method, and the copy in TCRdb shows in-frame clones only, minus some. The sample yields approximately 120,000 clones, around 48% seen once. Lesional scalp tissue (obtained by punch biopsy) and peripheral blood were collected from alopecia areata patients. PBMCs yielded sorted CD4+ and CD8+ T cells. The rearrangement links TRBV30 to TRBJ2-1, with TRBD2 matching over 10 bases. This receptor was obtained from a human donor with alopecia areata. Sequencing was performed on NKG2D-low CD8+ T cells sorted from blood. In DNA form, the CDR3 reads TGTGCCTGGAGAAGCAGCGGGAGGGAGAGTAATGAGCAGTTCTTC. It specifies CAWRSSGRESNEQFF. Looking up the rest from reference TRBV30 and TRBJ2-1 gives the full variable domain: SQTIHQWPATLVQPVGSPLSLECTVEGTSNPNLYWYRQAAGRGLQLLFYSVGIGQISSEVPQNLSASRPQDRQFILSSKKLLLSDSGFYLCAWRSSGRESNEQFFGPGTRLTVL.